The 10 T cell receptor beta chains presented below share a single source sample, sequenced in a study of TIL therapy for anti-PD-1-resistant metastatic lung cancer. Sequencing used immunoSEQ v3. Method: immunoSEQ multiplex PCR; TCRdb's copy keeps in-frame clones and lacks some. The repertoire includes 45,000 to 50,000 clones, 55% to 75% of them detected once, and roughly 5.6% sits in the top ten. Documented time point: pre-treatment sample, taken before nivolumab and TIL therapy. Tumor tissue came from excised metastases, mostly pleural nodules or supraclavicular lymph nodes. This specimen consisted of tumor tissue, obtained at baseline. The source is a person between 30 and 79 years old with non-small cell lung cancer.

This chain joins TRBV5-4 and TRBJ2-7, with TRBD2 matching 8 bases. Germline trimming cut 2 bases from V and 0 bases from J; bases unmatched to any gene: 4. CDR1 SGHNT and CDR2 YYREEE come from the germline V gene (reference sequence). The CDR3 loop spans 15 amino acids. The chain's CDR3 is CASSLTSGSSYEQYF. In DNA form, the CDR3 reads TGTGCCAGCAGCTTAACTAGCGGAAGCTCCTACGAGCAGTACTTC.

The rearrangement joins TRBV27 to TRBJ2-4; D tentatively reads TRBD1 or TRBD2 (5 bases each). Trimming stripped 0 bases from V and 5 bases from J, with 14 bases between. CDR1 MNHEY and CDR2 SMNVEV come from the germline V gene (reference sequence). CDR3 length: 16 amino acids. DNA of the CDR3: TGTGCCAGCAGTTTATCGATGGGGCACGGGGAAAACATTCAGTACTTC. The encoded protein is CASSLSMGHGENIQYF.

The chain uses TRBV6-4 and TRBJ2-7, with TRBD2 matching over 11 bases. The V segment lost 4 bases and the J segment 3 bases; nucleotides outside the gene matches: 5. This CDR3 region has 15 residues. Germline loops: CDR1 MRHNA, CDR2 SNTAGT. The CDR3 is CASSVTSGSIYEQYF. The CDR3 DNA follows: TGTGCCAGCAGTGTCACTAGCGGGAGCATCTACGAGCAGTACTTC.

This clone was seen more than once but under ten times. V is TRBV5-6 and J is TRBJ1-1, with D unresolved. V was cut by 0 bases and J by 0 bases, with 9 bases left in between. This CDR3 contains 15 residues. The germline V gene has CDR1 SGHDT and CDR2 YYEEEE. CDR3 protein: CASSLGVRLNTEAFF. The CDR3 nucleotides are TGTGCCAGCAGCTTGGGAGTGCGACTGAACACTGAAGCTTTCTTT.

This clone came up a few times. The gene calls are TRBV7-9 and TRBJ2-7; D is ambiguous. Per the germline V gene, CDR1 is SEHNR and CDR2 is FQNEAQ (reference sequence). Trimming shortened V by 1 base and J by 0 bases, and 7 bases separated the two germline ends. CDR3 length: 14 amino acids. The CDR3 spells CASSLGRISYEQYF. CDR3 nucleotide sequence: TGTGCCAGCAGCTTAGGACGGATCTCCTACGAGCAGTACTTC.

V and J are TRBV10-2 and TRBJ1-2; 7 positions agree with TRBD1. CDR1 and CDR2 (germline): WSHSY, SAAADI. V lost 6 bases, J lost 8 bases, and 9 bases stayed unmatched. The length of the CDR3 is 13 residues. CDR3 region: CASRLIQGEGYTF. CDR3 nucleotide sequence: TGCGCCAGCAGATTAATCCAGGGGGAAGGCTACACCTTC.

The J gene is TRBJ2-2, the V gene TRBV14, with 7 nucleotides matching TRBD2. This CDR3 spans 15 amino acids. The V gene's germline CDR1 is SGHDN and CDR2 FVKESK. V trimming: 4 bases; J trimming: 6 bases; junction bases outside the gene matches: 8. CDR3 sequence reads: CASSPKYSGSGELFF. The CDR3 coding sequence is TGTGCCAGCAGCCCGAAATATAGCGGGTCCGGGGAGCTGTTTTTT.

The chain carries TRBV19 and TRBJ2-5; 10 bases fit TRBD2. CDR3 length: 13 amino acids. J gave up 1 base and V 7 bases, and 0 bases lay outside the gene matches. Germline CDR1 LNHDA, CDR2 SQIVND (reference sequence). The CDR3 bases are TGTGCCAGTACTAGCGGGGGCCAAGAGACCCAGTACTTC. This gives the protein CASTSGGQETQYF.

The V and J genes are TRBV30 and TRBJ1-3, with D possibly being TRBD1 (5 bases). Germline V lookup: CDR1 GTSNPN, CDR2 SVGIG (reference sequence). V lost 0 bases, J lost 0 bases, and 9 bases lay in between. The CDR3 totals 15 residues. The CDR3 DNA reads TGTGCCTGGAGTGTTGGTGGGACCTCTGGAAACACCATATATTTT. Protein sequence: CAWSVGGTSGNTIYF.

The chain joins TRBV5-1 to TRBJ2-2; no reliable D call. The length of the CDR3 is 13 residues. Trimming left V 0 bases short and J 5 bases short, with 5 bases between. Per germline, CDR1 SGHRS and CDR2 YFSETQ. In DNA form, the CDR3 reads TGCGCCAGCAGCTTGGGGGGAACCGGGGAGCTGTTTTTT. Protein: CASSLGGTGELFF. Combining the CDR3 with reference TRBV5-1 and TRBJ2-2 gives the whole variable domain KAGVTQTPRYLIKTRGQQVTLSCSPISGHRSVSWYQQTPGQGLQFLFEYFSETQRNKGNFPGRFSGRQFSNSRSEMNVSTLELGDSALYLCASSLGGTGELFFGEGSRLTVL.